A single sample gave rise to the 3 T cell receptor beta chains below, sequenced in a study of blood T cell repertoires in COVID-19. Sequenced by immunoSEQ multiplex PCR; TCRdb stores in-frame clones only, minus some. This repertoire shows some 250,000 clones, around four fifths found once; its top ten account for about 15%. The sequenced sample was PBMCs or T cells enriched from blood (not recorded which). The receptors here all came from a man in his forties who had recovered from COVID-19.

V gene TRBV6-2 or TRBV6-3 combines with J gene TRBJ2-3; no reliable D call. The CDR3 extends over 14 amino acids. Per germline, CDR1 MNHEY and CDR2 SVGEGT. The ends were cut back, 4 bases at V and 2 bases at J, with 10 bases in the middle. The CDR3 bases are TGTGCCAGCAGTTCGTCAGCGAACACAGATACGCAGTATTTT. Translated, it gives CASSSSANTDTQYF.

The J gene is TRBJ1-2, the V gene TRBV12-3 or TRBV12-4, with D unresolved. V was pared by 7 bases and J by 4 bases, with 10 bases between. The CDR3 has 12 residues. The CDR3 protein is CASTSGAYGYTF. DNA for the CDR3: TGTGCCAGCACGTCAGGTGCCTATGGCTACACCTTC.

The chain uses TRBV5-1 and TRBJ1-1; D not certain. The germline V and J ends were trimmed by 4 bases and 1 base, with 11 bases remaining between them. CDR3 length equals 14 residues. CDR1 is SGHRS and CDR2 is YFSETQ in the germline V gene. In nucleotides, the CDR3 is TGCGCCAGCAGCCCAGAACCTCAGAACACTGAAGCTTTCTTT. Protein: CASSPEPQNTEAFF.